This T cell receptor (beta chain) was recorded in a study of blood T cell repertoires in COVID-19. Looking at the study overall: PBMCs, B-cell-depleted T cells, or T cells were the source of the cDNA or gDNA that made up the material.

The data were produced by immunoSEQ multiplex PCR, yet TCRdb's version contains in-frame clones alone and is incomplete. The table shows about 190,000 clones, with about three quarters occurring only once. This CDR3 is 15 amino acids long. Trimming took 3 bases from V and 4 from J, leaving 12 bases between them. Germline CDR1 and CDR2: SEHNR and FQNEAQ (reference sequence). Sequencing input: peripheral blood. This chain links TRBV7-9 with TRBJ2-2; tentatively, D is TRBD1 (6 bases). The clonotype comes from a woman of 80 years or more with active or convalescent COVID-19. The CDR3 DNA follows: TGTGCCAGCAGCTTTATGGGGGCGCGCACCGGGGAGCTGTTTTTT. Encoded protein: CASSFMGARTGELFF.